This passage covers 19 T cell receptor beta chains from one sample sequenced in a study of siplizumab effects on memory and regulatory T cells. Assay: immunoSEQ multiplex PCR; the TCRdb copy retains only in-frame clones and omits some. The sample consists of approximately 100,000 clones, more than 85% of them appearing once. The sample taken for sequencing was CD4+ T cells sorted from blood. The source of these receptors is a human donor in good health. Some clones in this sample may be carry-over from other donors' samples.

The gene calls are TRBV6-6 and TRBJ2-3; possibly TRBD1 or TRBD2 for D (5 bases each). This CDR3 region has 15 residues. Germline V lookup: CDR1 MNHNY, CDR2 SVGAGI (reference sequence). Trimming stripped 6 bases from V and 2 bases from J, with 15 bases between. CDR3 bases: TGTGCCAGCAGCCCCTGGGGACGGAACACAGATACGCAGTATTTT. Encoded protein: CASSPWGRNTDTQYF.

The CDR3 loop is CASSYGEYEQYF. The CDR3, as DNA: TGTGCCAGCAGTTACGGAGAATACGAGCAGTACTTC. V and J are TRBV6-6 and TRBJ2-7; D is unclear. Between the trimmed V and J ends, which lost 2 bases and 4 bases, there was a span of 6 bases. CDR1 and CDR2 (germline): MNHNY, SVGAGI (reference sequence). The CDR3 runs 12 residues.

This clone was seen a single time. This chain connects TRBV14 to TRBJ2-7; D unclear. CDR1 and CDR2 (germline): SGHDN, FVKESK. This CDR3 spans 11 amino acids. V lost 4 bases, J lost 6 bases, and 7 bases lay in between. The CDR3, as DNA: TGTGCCAGCAGCCTGGGTAGCGAGCAGTACTTC. As protein: CASSLGSEQYF.

The chain employs TRBV7-8 and TRBJ2-2; 7 bases align to TRBD1. Trimming cost V 4 bases and J 2 bases; bases outside gene matches: 4. Germline lookup yields CDR1 SGHVS and CDR2 FQNEAQ. This CDR3 contains 15 residues. DNA for the CDR3: TGTGCCAGCAGCTCGGGACAGTTTAACACCGGGGAGCTGTTTTTT. Translation gives CASSSGQFNTGELFF.

Written as DNA, the CDR3 is TGTGCCAGCAGACCGGACCTTAACACTGAAGCTTTCTTT. It yields the protein CASRPDLNTEAFF. This chain connects TRBV2 to TRBJ1-1; D is undetermined. This CDR3 is 13 amino acids long. V shed 6 bases and J shed 2 bases, with 10 bases lying between them. Germline V gene sequence: CDR1 SNHLY, CDR2 FYNNEI.

V is TRBV28 and J is TRBJ1-6; 10 nucleotides align to TRBD1. Germline V lookup: CDR1 MDHEN, CDR2 SYDVKM. The CDR3 has 16 residues. Germline trimming cut 6 bases from V and 5 bases from J; bases unmatched to any gene: 7. This CDR3 reads CASSTPTGGNNSPLHF. The CDR3 DNA sequence: TGTGCCAGCAGCACCCCGACAGGGGGCAATAATTCACCCCTCCACTTT. Variable domain in full (rest from reference TRBV28 and TRBJ1-6): DVKVTQSSRYLVKRTGEKVFLECVQDMDHENMFWYRQDPGLGLRLIYFSYDVKMKEKGDIPEGYSVSREKKERFSLILESASTNQTSMYLCASSTPTGGNNSPLHFGNGTRLTVT.

The chain combines TRBV28 with TRBJ2-1; TRBD2 is a possible D gene (6 bases). CDR3 length: 17 amino acids. Trimming removed 3 bases at V and 5 bases at J, with 20 bases between. Germline values: CDR1 MDHEN, CDR2 SYDVKM. The CDR3 DNA reads as TGTGCCAGCAGTTTCCAGCGGGCAGGGTTTCGTGACAATGAGCAGTTCTTC. Translating it yields CASSFQRAGFRDNEQFF. The complete variable domain, with remaining parts taken from reference TRBV28 and TRBJ2-1, reads DVKVTQSSRYLVKRTGEKVFLECVQDMDHENMFWYRQDPGLGLRLIYFSYDVKMKEKGDIPEGYSVSREKKERFSLILESASTNQTSMYLCASSFQRAGFRDNEQFFGPGTRLTVL.

The chain combines TRBV7-6 with TRBJ2-5, with 9 positions matching TRBD1. V gave up 6 bases and J gave up 5 bases; unmatched junction bases: 7. Germline CDR1 and CDR2: SGHVS and FNYEAQ. This CDR3 is built from 14 residues. Here the CDR3 reads CASRNRGRGETQYF. The CDR3 coding sequence is TGTGCCAGCAGAAACAGGGGGCGGGGTGAGACCCAGTACTTC.

The chain carries TRBV30 and TRBJ2-3; 7 nucleotides line up with TRBD2. Unmatched junction bases numbered 5, after V lost 2 bases and J lost 0 bases. Germline V gene lookup returns CDR1 GTSNPN and CDR2 SVGIG (reference sequence). This CDR3 is built from 15 residues. CDR3: CAWSKLAASTDTQYF. The CDR3 DNA reads TGTGCCTGGAGTAAGCTAGCGGCTAGCACAGATACGCAGTATTTT.

The chain recombines TRBV29-1 with TRBJ2-7; D is possibly TRBD1 (5 bases). Germline values: CDR1 SQVTM, CDR2 ANQGSEA. The ends were cut back, 6 bases at V and 3 bases at J, with 18 bases in the middle. This CDR3 is built from 14 residues. The CDR3 region has the DNA TGCAGCGTGGGATCAGGGTTGAAGGGCTACGAGCAGTACTTC. It encodes CSVGSGLKGYEQYF.

The V call is TRBV18, the J call TRBJ2-7; 11 bases fit TRBD2. The J segment lost 4 bases and the V segment lost 1 base, leaving 6 bases of the junction unmatched. Germline CDR1 is KGHSH and CDR2 is LQKENI. There are 16 residues in the CDR3. CDR3 residues: CASSPLAGGSSYEQYF. The CDR3 DNA reads TGTGCCAGCTCACCACTAGCGGGAGGGTCCTCTTACGAGCAGTACTTC.

This chain links TRBV2 with TRBJ2-1, with TRBD1 matching 7 bases. The CDR3 contains 15 residues. CDR1 and CDR2 (germline): SNHLY, FYNNEI. Trimming took 4 bases from V and 5 from J; bases not matched to a gene: 8. CDR3 region: CASSVILGTDNEQFF. CDR3 in DNA: TGTGCCAGCAGTGTGATCCTCGGGACAGACAATGAGCAGTTCTTC.

This clone was counted a single time. The chain joins TRBV10-3 to TRBJ1-2; 7 nucleotides agree with TRBD1. The J segment lost 7 bases and the V segment lost 2 bases, leaving 4 bases of the junction unmatched. Germline V gives CDR1 ENHRY, CDR2 SYGVKD. The CDR3 has 13 residues. The CDR3 protein is CAISEDRVAGYTF. The DNA for the CDR3 is TGTGCCATCAGTGAGGACAGGGTTGCTGGCTACACCTTC.

This chain connects TRBV19 to TRBJ2-3; D is possibly TRBD2 (5 bases). Per the germline V gene, CDR1 is LNHDA and CDR2 is SQIVND (reference sequence). The CDR3 length is 14 residues. The ends were cut back, 2 bases at V and 2 bases at J, with 8 bases in the middle. The CDR3: CASSIQRNTDTQYF. DNA for the CDR3: TGTGCCAGTAGTATACAGCGGAACACAGATACGCAGTATTTT.

The chain couples TRBV30 to TRBJ1-5, with TRBD1 as a possible D gene (6 bases). CDR1 is GTSNPN, CDR2 SVGIG, per germline (reference sequence). The CDR3 runs to 15 residues. V lost 4 bases to trimming and J lost 7 bases, with 20 bases between them. For the CDR3, the DNA is TGTGCCTGGAATAAGGGTGGGGGCGCTGGGCAGCCCCAGCATTTT. It is translated as CAWNKGGGAGQPQHF.

The chain recombines TRBV6-5 with TRBJ1-5; a weak D match, TRBD1 (5 bases). CDR1 MNHEY and CDR2 SVGAGI come from the germline V gene. V was cut by 9 bases and J by 4 bases, with 13 bases left in between. This CDR3 is built from 13 residues. The CDR3 DNA reads TGTGCCAGTAGCAGGGAGCGAAATCAGCCCCAGCATTTT. Translating it yields CASSRERNQPQHF.

This clone was seen only a few times. The chain couples TRBV7-2 to TRBJ2-7; the D is unclear. The CDR3 extends over 12 amino acids. CDR1 and CDR2 from the germline V gene are SGHTA and FQGNSA. The V gene lost 1 base and the J gene lost 9 bases, with 10 bases spanning the gap. The CDR3 is CASSLESKVQYF. As DNA, the CDR3 is TGTGCCAGCAGCTTAGAGAGCAAGGTGCAGTACTTC.

This chain links TRBV5-4 with TRBJ2-1; tentatively, D is TRBD2 (5 bases). Looked up from germline, CDR1 is SGHNT and CDR2 is YYREEE (reference sequence). The CDR3 sequence is 14 residues long. The V end lost 1 base, the J end lost 5 bases, and 10 bases lay between the germline ends. CDR3: CASSLTSSDNEQFF. The CDR3 bases are TGTGCCAGCAGCTTGACTAGTTCAGACAATGAGCAGTTCTTC.

The V call is TRBV5-5, the J call TRBJ1-1; the D is unclear. Germline V gives CDR1 SGHKS, CDR2 YYEKEE (reference sequence). CDR3 size: 12 residues. Trimming stripped 2 bases from V and 0 bases from J, with 2 bases between. CDR3 nucleotides: TGTGCCAGCAGCTTTATGAACACTGAAGCTTTCTTT. It codes for CASSFMNTEAFF.